Presented here are 17 T cell receptor beta chains from one specimen sequenced in a study of early T cells in non-severe SARS-CoV-2 infection. TCRdb reprocessed the 5' RACE reads with MiXCR, giving one entry per CDR3 protein. In the table there are under 85,000 distinct CDR3 sequences, around 10% of which are singletons. Sequenced here: whole blood, sampled at baseline. The receptors shown here come from an adult who was a healthcare worker with PCR-confirmed SARS-CoV-2 infection or an uninfected control (not recorded which). The donor label of this sample is uncertain.

This clonotype has more than one count but fewer than ten. This chain connects TRBV20-1 to TRBJ2-1; D is unclear. The CDR3 has 10 residues. Germline CDR1 and CDR2: DFQATT and SNEGSKA (reference sequence). V was clipped by 7 bases and J by 5 bases, with 6 bases between them. This CDR3 is CSVRDNEQFF. The DNA of the CDR3 is TGCAGTGTTCGAGACAATGAGCAGTTCTTC.

Comment on this clonotype: In this CDR3 the conserved last residue, phenylalanine or tryptophan, is missing, so a read error is likely. The CDR3 loop is CANPSPGGGDTQYL. CDR3 nucleotide sequence: TGTGCCAACCCCTCCCCTGGCGGGGGGGATACGCAGTATCTT. The chain carries TRBV7-2 and TRBJ2-3; TRBD2 aligns across 8 bases. The germline CDR1 and CDR2 sequences are SGHTA and FQGNSA. The CDR3 loop spans 14 amino acids. Losses at the gene ends were 10 bases for V and 6 bases for J; bases not matched to a gene: 12.

The chain is built from TRBV7-2 and TRBJ2-7; 8 bases are a match to TRBD1. J gave up 4 bases and V 5 bases, and 10 bases lay outside the gene matches. The CDR3 sequence is 15 residues long. Germline CDR1 is SGHTA and CDR2 is FQGNSA. CDR3 sequence: CASSTRTGSGYEQYF. For the CDR3, the DNA is TGTGCCAGCAGCACTCGGACAGGGTCAGGGTACGAGCAGTACTTC.

V gene TRBV25-1 combines with J gene TRBJ1-1; D not certain. V was clipped by 11 bases and J by 4 bases, with 8 bases between them. Germline V gene lookup returns CDR1 MGHDK and CDR2 SYGVNS. The CDR3 runs to 10 residues. The CDR3 sequence is CALRSTEAFF. The CDR3 region has the DNA TGTGCCCTCAGATCCACTGAAGCTTTCTTT.

The chain joins TRBV13 to TRBJ1-4; tentatively, D is TRBD1 (5 bases). V was pared by 5 bases and J by 8 bases, with 15 bases between. CDR1 and CDR2 from the germline V gene are PRHDT and FYEKMQ (reference sequence). The CDR3 consists of 14 residues. CDR3 protein: CASSLGQLEEKLFF. The CDR3 DNA sequence: TGTGCCAGCAGCCTCGGACAACTGGAGGAAAAACTGTTTTTT. The whole variable domain, remainder taken from reference TRBV13 and TRBJ1-4, is AAGVIQSPRHLIKEKRETATLKCYPIPRHDTVYWYQQGPGQDPQFLISFYEKMQSDKGSIPDRFSAQQFSDYHSELNMSSLELGDSALYFCASSLGQLEEKLFFGSGTQLSVL.

The J gene is TRBJ2-5, the V gene TRBV29-1, with D unresolved. The CDR3 length is 13 residues. From germline, CDR1 is SQVTM and CDR2 ANQGSEA. Trimming took off 6 bases at V and 7 bases at J, with 18 bases between the two ends. The CDR3 nucleotides are TGCAGCGTCCTACGCAGTCTAGAAGGGACCCAGTACTTC. Protein: CSVLRSLEGTQYF.

This clonotype was seen many times. The chain carries TRBV7-2 and TRBJ2-3, with D unclear. Trimming removed 2 bases at V and 3 bases at J, with 12 bases between. The CDR3 is 15 residues long. Looked up from germline, CDR1 is SGHTA and CDR2 is FQGNSA. DNA of the CDR3: TGTGCCAGCAGCTTAAACTTTTTGGGGACAGATACGCAGTATTTT. Its translation is CASSLNFLGTDTQYF.

The gene calls are TRBV5-4 and TRBJ1-1; perhaps TRBD1 as D (6 bases). CDR1 and CDR2 (germline): SGHNT, YYREEE (reference sequence). Trimming took off 0 bases at V and 0 bases at J, with 6 bases between the two ends. The CDR3 totals 14 residues. CDR3 in amino acids: CASSLGQVNTEAFF. DNA of the CDR3: TGTGCCAGCAGCTTGGGACAGGTGAACACTGAAGCTTTCTTT.

In this sample, this clonotype turned up a few times. The chain joins TRBV2 to TRBJ2-3; weak D call: TRBD2 (6 bases). The length of the CDR3 is 15 residues. CDR1 and CDR2 from the germline V gene are SNHLY and FYNNEI. The ends were cut back, 3 bases at V and 7 bases at J, with 17 bases in the middle. This CDR3 reads CASSDEGGREYTQYF. As DNA, the CDR3 is TGTGCCAGCAGTGATGAGGGAGGTCGTGAGTATACGCAGTATTTT.

In its sample, this clonotype was seen many times. V gene TRBV5-1 combines with J gene TRBJ2-5, with D perhaps matching TRBD2 (6 bases). Germline CDR1 is SGHRS and CDR2 is YFSETQ. This CDR3 is 12 amino acids long. Trimming pared 7 bases from V and 5 bases from J, leaving 12 bases between. The CDR3 coding sequence is TGCGCCAGCTCCCGGGGGTTGGAGACCCAGTACTTC. It specifies CASSRGLETQYF.

This clonotype was seen ten or more times. The chain carries TRBV11-2 and TRBJ2-5, with unresolved D. The CDR3 is made up of 15 amino acids. V was trimmed by 1 base and J by 0 bases, leaving 9 bases between them. CDR1 and CDR2 (germline): SGHAT, FQNNGV. The CDR3 here is CASSLVAAYQETQYF. The CDR3 DNA reads TGTGCCAGCAGCTTAGTGGCGGCCTACCAAGAGACCCAGTACTTC.

V gene TRBV12-3 or TRBV12-4 combines with J gene TRBJ1-5, with D maybe TRBD1 (6 bases). CDR3 length: 15 residues. Trimming pared 4 bases from V and 5 bases from J, leaving 15 bases between. The CDR3 region has the DNA TGTGCCAGCAGTTATACCGTGGGGGGCTATCAGCCCCAGCATTTT. Protein sequence: CASSYTVGGYQPQHF.

This clonotype was seen only a few times. The chain has TRBV7-3 and TRBJ2-3; D not resolved. Germline CDR1 is SGHTA and CDR2 is FQGTGA. V dropped 3 bases and J dropped 4 bases, with 8 bases sitting between them. This CDR3 has 13 amino acids. CDR3 bases: TGTGCCAGCAGCTTTCAGCCGGCAGATACGCAGTATTTT. It encodes CASSFQPADTQYF.

This clonotype appeared a few times. This rearrangement joins TRBV5-1 to TRBJ1-1; TRBD1 is a possible D gene (5 bases). This CDR3 region has 16 residues. CDR1 and CDR2 (germline): SGHRS, YFSETQ. Trimming cost V 3 bases and J 0 bases, with 15 bases left between them. The CDR3 is CASSYLQAGVNTEAFF. CDR3 coding DNA: TGCGCCAGCAGCTACTTACAGGCGGGAGTGAACACTGAAGCTTTCTTT.

There are a few counts of this clonotype. This sequence joins TRBV7-2 and TRBJ2-7; D not certain. The V gene lost 3 bases and the J gene lost 6 bases, with 6 bases spanning the gap. Per the germline V gene, CDR1 is SGHTA and CDR2 is FQGNSA. The CDR3 is 11 amino acids. The CDR3 spells CASSFLAEQYF. For the CDR3, the DNA is TGTGCCAGCAGCTTCTTGGCCGAGCAGTACTTC. The whole variable domain, filled in from reference TRBV7-2 and TRBJ2-7, reads GAGVSQSPSNKVTEKGKDVELRCDPISGHTALYWYRQSLGQGLEFLIYFQGNSAPDKSGLPSDRFSAERTGGSVSTLTIQRTQQEDSAVYLCASSFLAEQYFGPGTRLTVT.

This chain connects TRBV9 to TRBJ2-1; 15 bases are a match to TRBD2. The J segment lost 8 bases and the V segment lost 0 bases, leaving 0 bases of the junction unmatched. CDR3 length: 15 amino acids. Germline loops: CDR1 SGDLS, CDR2 YYNGEE. DNA of the CDR3: TGTGCCAGCAGCGTAGGGACTAGCGGGAGGGATGAGCAGTTCTTC. Amino acid sequence: CASSVGTSGRDEQFF.

This chain links TRBV12-3 or TRBV12-4 with TRBJ2-5, with 8 bases aligning to TRBD1. V was pared by 4 bases and J by 4 bases, with 11 bases of the junction left unmatched. This CDR3 region has 16 residues. The CDR3 DNA reads as TGTGCCAGCAGTTCCCAGGGGGCTCGGCTTCTAGAGACCCAGTACTTC. Amino acids: CASSSQGARLLETQYF.